The 27 T cell receptor beta chains listed next were all sequenced from one sample in a study of T cells in Graves' hyperthyroidism and ophthalmopathy. Amplification of TCR beta CDR3 regions used RNA as the template. The study used the HTBI primer set for a first-round RT-PCR of the TCR CDR3. TCRdb analysed the multiplex PCR reads with MiXCR anew, one entry per CDR3 protein. Altogether approximately 610,000 distinct CDR3 sequences are present, under 15% being singletons, with the ten largest covering around 4%. The sequenced sample consisted of blood. These receptors all come from a woman between 40 and 55 years old with Graves' ophthalmopathy.

This clonotype was observed a handful of times. Compared with germline, one end of the junction differs, possibly owing to a read error. The CDR3 DNA is TGTTCCAGCAGTTCAGGACTCACTGAAGCTTTCTTT. Encoded protein: CSSSSGLTEAFF. The V and J genes are TRBV28 and TRBJ1-1; D unresolved. CDR3 length equals 12 residues. The germline CDR1 and CDR2 sequences are MDHEN and SYDVKM.

This clonotype was picked up many times. One junction end disagrees with the germline gene, perhaps due to a read error. The rearrangement uses TRBV2 and TRBJ2-5; D is possibly TRBD1 or TRBD2 (5 bases each). Germline CDR1 reads SNHLY; CDR2 reads FYNNEI. The CDR3 sequence is 12 residues long. The CDR3 DNA sequence: TGTGCCAGCAGTGCCTCCGGGACCCCAGGGCACTTC. Translating gives CASSASGTPGHF.

This clonotype was recorded at least ten times. DNA for the CDR3: TGTGCCAGCAGTGTCAGTGGCGAGGGGGGCTACACCTTC. It yields the protein CASSVSGEGGYTF. V is TRBV28 and J is TRBJ1-2, with a tentative D call TRBD1 (5 bases). Trimming cost V 5 bases and J 8 bases, with 15 bases left between them. The CDR3 is 13 amino acids. CDR1 is MDHEN and CDR2 is SYDVKM in the germline V gene.

There are many counts of this clonotype. The chain combines TRBV30 with TRBJ1-1; D unresolved. Between the trimmed V and J ends, which lost 0 bases and 5 bases, there was a span of 4 bases. The length of the CDR3 is 11 residues. In germline, CDR1 is GTSNPN, CDR2 SVGIG (reference sequence). CDR3 sequence reads: CAWSVETEAFF. CDR3 coding DNA: TGTGCCTGGAGTGTAGAGACTGAAGCTTTCTTT. The full variable domain, rest sourced from reference TRBV30 and TRBJ1-1, is SQTIHQWPATLVQPVGSPLSLECTVEGTSNPNLYWYRQAAGRGLQLLFYSVGIGQISSEVPQNLSASRPQDRQFILSSKKLLLSDSGFYLCAWSVETEAFFGQGTRLTVV.

This clonotype came up many times. The rearrangement links TRBV24-1 to TRBJ2-7; D gene uncertain. V lost 6 bases and J 0 bases, leaving 11 bases between the germline ends. The CDR3 covers 14 residues. CDR1 is KGHDR, CDR2 SFDVKD, per germline. CDR3 region: CATSPASDSYEQYF. CDR3 bases: TGTGCCACCAGTCCCGCCAGTGACTCCTACGAGCAGTACTTC.

The genes are TRBV28 and TRBJ2-4, with 7 bases that match TRBD1. V shed 2 bases and J 6 bases; nucleotides not matched to a gene: 4. CDR3 length: 14 residues. Looked up from germline, CDR1 is MDHEN and CDR2 is SYDVKM. The CDR3 sequence: CASSLRGRRNIQYF. Here the CDR3 DNA reads TGTGCCAGCAGTTTAAGGGGGCGGAGAAACATTCAGTACTTC.

This clonotype was seen more than once but under ten times. The chain couples TRBV5-1 to TRBJ1-1; D may be TRBD1 (5 bases). The CDR3 contains 13 residues. Germline lookup yields CDR1 SGHRS and CDR2 YFSETQ. V was clipped by 4 bases and J by 8 bases, with 15 bases between them. CDR3 sequence: CASSIPPGAEAFF. The CDR3 bases are TGCGCCAGCAGCATACCCCCCGGGGCCGAAGCTTTCTTT. The full variable domain, rest sourced from reference TRBV5-1 and TRBJ1-1, is KAGVTQTPRYLIKTRGQQVTLSCSPISGHRSVSWYQQTPGQGLQFLFEYFSETQRNKGNFPGRFSGRQFSNSRSEMNVSTLELGDSALYLCASSIPPGAEAFFGQGTRLTVV.

V gene TRBV4-2 combines with J gene TRBJ1-1, with D hard to call. This CDR3 region has 16 residues. Trimming shortened V by 1 base and J by 6 bases, and 18 bases separated the two germline ends. Germline values: CDR1 LGHNA, CDR2 YNFKEQ. In nucleotides, the CDR3 is TGTGCCAGCAGCCAAGGAGGTGAGCTGGGGAGGGCTGAAGCTTTCTTT. Translation gives CASSQGGELGRAEAFF.

The table lists this clonotype with many counts. The V gene is TRBV19, the J gene TRBJ2-7; TRBD2 matches 9 bases. Germline-derived CDR1 and CDR2 are LNHDA and SQIVND (reference sequence). This CDR3 has 10 residues. The CDR3: CAAGGNEQYF. The CDR3 coding sequence is TGTGCGGCGGGGGGGAACGAGCAGTACTTC.

This chain uses TRBV27 with TRBJ2-5; 12 nucleotides line up with TRBD2. In germline, CDR1 is MNHEY, CDR2 SMNVEV (reference sequence). CDR3 length: 18 residues. The trim removed 2 bases at V and 2 bases at J, leaving 9 bases unmatched. The CDR3 is CASSLIGTSGFRQETQYF. DNA for the CDR3: TGTGCCAGCAGTTTAATCGGGACTAGCGGGTTTCGTCAAGAGACCCAGTACTTC.

CDR3 region: CAAGTGSYGYTF. Written as DNA, the CDR3 is TGTGCCGCGGGTACAGGGTCCTATGGCTACACCTTC. The rearrangement links TRBV10-3 to TRBJ1-2; D may be TRBD1 (6 bases). CDR1 ENHRY and CDR2 SYGVKD come from the germline V gene. Trimming pared 11 bases from V and 4 bases from J, leaving 14 bases between. The CDR3 runs 12 residues.

This clonotype was counted at least ten times. The rearrangement uses TRBV7-9 and TRBJ1-2; D is unclear. CDR1 and CDR2 (germline): SEHNR, FQNEAQ (reference sequence). Trimming shortened V by 6 bases and J by 0 bases, and 5 bases separated the two germline ends. This CDR3 region has 12 residues. The CDR3 coding sequence is TGTGCCAGCAGGCCATCTAACTATGGCTACACCTTC. Protein product: CASRPSNYGYTF.

Many counts were recorded for this clonotype. This chain uses TRBV28 with TRBJ2-7, with D unclear. The germline V and J ends were trimmed by 2 bases and 3 bases, with 11 bases remaining between them. Germline V gives CDR1 MDHEN, CDR2 SYDVKM. This CDR3 has 14 amino acids. CDR3 DNA: TGTGCCAGCAGTTTAGAGGCATTGGTCTACGAGCAGTACTTC. This codes for CASSLEALVYEQYF.

This clonotype was seen more than once but under ten times. The V gene is TRBV6-5, the J gene TRBJ2-7; D possibly uses TRBD1 or TRBD2 (5 bases each). V lost 2 bases and J 6 bases, leaving 11 bases between the germline ends. CDR1 MNHEY and CDR2 SVGAGI come from the germline V gene. The CDR3 totals 13 residues. The CDR3 here is CASSYGASLEQYF. CDR3 sequence (DNA): TGTGCCAGCAGTTACGGGGCTAGCCTCGAGCAGTACTTC.

The table lists this clonotype with many counts. CDR3 region: CASMGLANYEQYF. The CDR3 region has the DNA TGTGCCAGTATGGGACTAGCTAATTACGAGCAGTACTTC. The gene calls are TRBV2 and TRBJ2-7; TRBD2 agrees at 9 bases. The CDR3 runs 13 residues. The junction had 7 bases not matched to a gene; V was cut back by 9 bases and J by 4 bases. Germline CDR1 SNHLY, CDR2 FYNNEI.

The chain couples TRBV7-9 to TRBJ1-2; the D gene is possibly TRBD1 (6 bases). The CDR3 contains 12 residues. V was pared by 5 bases and J by 13 bases, with 17 bases between. Per germline, CDR1 SEHNR and CDR2 FQNEAQ (reference sequence). The CDR3 region is CASSPPEQGLTF. The CDR3 nucleotides read TGTGCCAGCAGCCCCCCCGAACAGGGCCTCACCTTC.

This clonotype was counted between two and nine times. A much larger clone lies one base from this, so it may be a read error. The CDR3 coding sequence is TGTGCCAGCAGTTACTCGGCCGGGGGGGGGCAGTACTTC. Encoded protein: CASSYSAGGGQYF. The chain uses TRBV6-5 and TRBJ2-7; 8 nucleotides match TRBD2. The CDR3 has 13 amino acids. The trim removed 0 bases at V and 9 bases at J, leaving 4 bases unmatched. CDR1 MNHEY and CDR2 SVGAGI come from the germline V gene.

V is TRBV6-5 and J is TRBJ2-7, with TRBD2 identical over 7 bases. The germline gives CDR1 MNHEY, CDR2 SVGAGI. CDR3 length: 15 amino acids. Trimming cost V 2 bases and J 2 bases; bases outside gene matches: 6. The CDR3 sequence: CASSYGGRSPYEQYF. The CDR3 nucleotides are TGTGCCAGCAGTTACGGCGGGAGATCCCCCTACGAGCAGTACTTC.

This clonotype occurred many times. CDR3 region: CASSLGDRDTGELFF. CDR3 nucleotide sequence: TGTGCCAGCAGTTTGGGGGACAGGGACACCGGGGAGCTGTTTTTT. This chain connects TRBV28 to TRBJ2-2, with TRBD1 matching over 9 bases. Trimming took 3 bases from V and 3 from J; bases not matched to a gene: 2. Germline V CDR1 and CDR2: MDHEN, SYDVKM. The CDR3 is made up of 15 amino acids.

Many counts were recorded for this clonotype. V usage is TRBV20-1 and J usage is TRBJ2-7; D perhaps matches TRBD1 (5 bases). V lost 3 bases and J lost 5, with 17 bases in between. CDR3 length: 14 amino acids. Germline V lookup: CDR1 DFQATT, CDR2 SNEGSKA (reference sequence). CDR3 sequence reads: CSARSSWQGNEQYF. In DNA form, the CDR3 reads TGCAGTGCTAGGAGTAGCTGGCAGGGCAACGAGCAGTACTTC.

This clonotype showed up just a few times. The CDR3 coding sequence is TGTGCCAGTAAATTTATGGCCGCGAACACTGAAGCTTTCTTT. Translated, it gives CASKFMAANTEAFF. J is TRBJ1-1 and V is TRBV19; D call uncertain. This CDR3 contains 14 residues. The germline gives CDR1 LNHDA, CDR2 SQIVND (reference sequence). V gave up 7 bases and J gave up 1 base, with 13 bases separating them.

This clonotype was counted many times. At one end the junction does not follow the germline gene, possibly because of a read error. The chain joins TRBV6-1 to TRBJ1-5; D ambiguous. CDR1 is MNHNS, CDR2 SASEGT, per germline. The CDR3 totals 12 residues. The CDR3 loop reads CAGSGLGQPQHF. The DNA for the CDR3 is TGTGCCGGCAGTGGATTAGGTCAGCCCCAGCATTTT.

Here the CDR3 reads CASSLREPQETQYF. In DNA form, the CDR3 reads TGTGCCAGCAGCCTCCGAGAACCCCAAGAGACCCAGTACTTC. The rearrangement joins TRBV6-1 to TRBJ2-5; no reliable D call. This CDR3 is built from 14 residues. The V gene's germline CDR1 is MNHNS and CDR2 SASEGT. The V and J ends lost 6 bases and 1 base respectively, with 12 bases between them.

This clonotype was detected ten times or more. This chain links TRBV20-1 with TRBJ1-6; D not certain. Germline-derived CDR1 and CDR2 are DFQATT and SNEGSKA (reference sequence). This CDR3 spans 13 amino acids. Between the trimmed V and J ends, which lost 6 bases and 7 bases, there was a span of 13 bases. CDR3 loop: CSATLGPNSPLHF. The CDR3 coding sequence is TGCAGTGCGACTCTAGGGCCCAATTCACCCCTCCACTTT.

This clonotype was picked up many times. CDR3 in amino acids: CASSLYLYEQYF. In nucleotides, the CDR3 is TGTGCCAGCAGTTTATACCTCTACGAGCAGTACTTC. This chain joins TRBV28 and TRBJ2-7; no reliable D call. Germline V lookup: CDR1 MDHEN, CDR2 SYDVKM. The CDR3 sequence is 12 residues long. V lost 1 base, J lost 3 bases, and 4 bases lay in between.

The chain uses TRBV6-5 and TRBJ2-2; 9 nucleotides match TRBD1. The CDR3 is made up of 16 amino acids. The germline gives CDR1 MNHEY, CDR2 SVGAGI. Germline trimming cut 2 bases from V and 7 bases from J; bases unmatched to any gene: 8. CDR3 residues: CASSYTRTGVSGELFF. CDR3 coding DNA: TGTGCCAGCAGTTACACTCGGACAGGGGTTAGCGGGGAGCTGTTTTTT.

This clonotype was recorded a few times. The chain recombines TRBV6-2 or TRBV6-3 with TRBJ2-4; no clear D. Trimming cost V 6 bases and J 4 bases, with 13 bases left between them. The CDR3 sequence is 14 residues long. Per the germline V gene, CDR1 is MNHEY and CDR2 is SVGEGT. The CDR3 bases are TGTGCCAGCAGCTACGTAACTCTAAAAAACATTCAGTACTTC. It specifies CASSYVTLKNIQYF.